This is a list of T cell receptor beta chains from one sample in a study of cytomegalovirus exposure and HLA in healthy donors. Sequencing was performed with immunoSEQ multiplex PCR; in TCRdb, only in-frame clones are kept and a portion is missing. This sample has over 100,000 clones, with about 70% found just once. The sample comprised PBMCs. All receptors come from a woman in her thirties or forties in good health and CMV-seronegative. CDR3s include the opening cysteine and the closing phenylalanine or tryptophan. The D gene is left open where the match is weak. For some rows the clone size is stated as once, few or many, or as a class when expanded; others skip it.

cdr3_aa: CASSLTIWGPRGYGYTF
cdr3_nt: TGTGCCAGTAGCCTTACAATCTGGGGGCCGCGGGGGTATGGCTACACCTTC
d_call: .
v_call: TRBV19
clone_size: .
j_call: TRBJ1-2

cdr3_aa: CASSSRKPGEISSYNSPLHF
cdr3_nt: TGTGCCAGCAGTTCCCGTAAGCCCGGGGAAATTAGCTCCTATAATTCACCCCTCCACTTT
d_call: .
v_call: TRBV27
clone_size: few
j_call: TRBJ1-6

cdr3_aa: CASSIRVVDYGYTF
cdr3_nt: TGTGCCAGTAGTATTCGGGTTGTTGACTATGGCTACACCTTC
d_call: .
v_call: TRBV19
clone_size: few
j_call: TRBJ1-2

cdr3_aa: CASSRGSGNTIYF
cdr3_nt: TGTGCCAGCTCCCGGGGCTCTGGAAACACCATATATTTT
d_call: .
v_call: TRBV6-5
clone_size: .
j_call: TRBJ1-3

cdr3_aa: CASSTPDRDYGYTF
cdr3_nt: TGTGCCAGTAGTACGCCAGACAGGGATTATGGCTACACCTTC
d_call: TRBD1
v_call: TRBV19
clone_size: .
j_call: TRBJ1-2

cdr3_aa: CASSLAGSWAYEQYF
cdr3_nt: TGTGCCAGCAGTTTAGCCGGGAGTTGGGCCTACGAGCAGTACTTC
d_call: .
v_call: TRBV27
clone_size: few
j_call: TRBJ2-7

cdr3_aa: CASKGQGRPKLFF
cdr3_nt: TGTGCCAGCAAAGGACAGGGTCGTCCCAAACTGTTTTTT
d_call: TRBD1
v_call: TRBV2
clone_size: few
j_call: TRBJ1-4

cdr3_aa: CASSISDSYGYTF
cdr3_nt: TGTGCCAGCAGCATATCAGATTCCTATGGCTACACCTTC
d_call: .
v_call: TRBV6-1
clone_size: .
j_call: TRBJ1-2

cdr3_aa: CASSIGGYTEAFF
cdr3_nt: TGTGCCAGTAGTATTGGAGGATACACTGAAGCTTTCTTT
d_call: .
v_call: TRBV19
clone_size: .
j_call: TRBJ1-1

cdr3_aa: CASSRQFSNTEAFF
cdr3_nt: TGTGCCAGCAGTCGACAGTTTTCTAACACTGAAGCTTTCTTT
d_call: .
v_call: TRBV14
clone_size: few
j_call: TRBJ1-1

cdr3_aa: CASSPDGPWATEAFF
cdr3_nt: TGTGCCAGCAGCCCCGACGGCCCGTGGGCCACTGAAGCTTTCTTT
d_call: .
v_call: TRBV7-2
clone_size: .
j_call: TRBJ1-1

cdr3_aa: CASRLRDFGEKLFF
cdr3_nt: TGTGCCAGCAGACTACGGGACTTCGGTGAAAAACTGTTTTTT
d_call: .
v_call: TRBV28
clone_size: .
j_call: TRBJ1-4

cdr3_aa: CASSLILGEGDGYTF
cdr3_nt: TGCGCCAGCAGCCTAATCCTAGGGGAAGGGGATGGCTACACCTTC
d_call: .
v_call: TRBV4-1
clone_size: once
j_call: TRBJ1-2

cdr3_aa: CASSSPGQGSGANVLTF
cdr3_nt: TGTGCCAGCAGCTCCCCGGGACAGGGTTCTGGGGCCAACGTCCTGACTTTC
d_call: TRBD1
v_call: TRBV7-3
clone_size: .
j_call: TRBJ2-6

cdr3_aa: CASSLRGGAAYNEQFF
cdr3_nt: TGTGCCAGCAGCTTAAGAGGGGGGGCCGCCTACAATGAGCAGTTCTTC
d_call: .
v_call: TRBV7-2
clone_size: once
j_call: TRBJ2-1

cdr3_aa: CASSLALVAGDQTQYF
cdr3_nt: TGTGCCAGCAGCTTAGCGCTTGTAGCGGGGGACCAGACCCAGTACTTC
d_call: TRBD2
v_call: TRBV7-2
clone_size: few
j_call: TRBJ2-5

cdr3_aa: CASRDRVGGGYTF
cdr3_nt: TGTGCCAGCAGGGACAGGGTGGGAGGTGGCTACACCTTC
d_call: TRBD1
v_call: TRBV27
clone_size: .
j_call: TRBJ1-2

cdr3_aa: CTSSQDLPKLAGTNTGELFF
cdr3_nt: TGCACCAGCAGCCAAGATCTCCCAAAACTAGCGGGGACTAACACCGGGGAGCTGTTTTTT
d_call: .
v_call: TRBV1
clone_size: .
j_call: TRBJ2-2

cdr3_aa: CASSFLTGQDGYTF
cdr3_nt: TGTGCCAGCAGCTTTTTGACAGGGCAGGATGGCTACACCTTC
d_call: TRBD1
v_call: TRBV7-9
clone_size: .
j_call: TRBJ1-2

cdr3_aa: CASSPLRGKLFF
cdr3_nt: TGCGCCAGCAGCCCGCTTAGAGGGAAACTGTTTTTT
d_call: .
v_call: TRBV4-3
clone_size: .
j_call: TRBJ1-4

cdr3_aa: CASSWGGMQDTQYF
cdr3_nt: TGTGCCAGCAGCTGGGGGGGGATGCAGGATACGCAGTATTTT
d_call: TRBD2
v_call: TRBV7-9
clone_size: .
j_call: TRBJ2-3

cdr3_aa: CASIQEGLNQPQHF
cdr3_nt: TGTGCCAGCATACAGGAAGGGCTGAATCAGCCCCAGCATTTT
d_call: .
v_call: TRBV2
clone_size: few
j_call: TRBJ1-5

cdr3_aa: CASSLSETGGSQPQHF
cdr3_nt: TGTGCCAGCAGCTTATCTGAGACAGGGGGTAGTCAGCCCCAGCATTTT
d_call: TRBD1
v_call: TRBV7-2
clone_size: .
j_call: TRBJ1-5

cdr3_aa: CASTPKPRQMNTEAFF
cdr3_nt: TGCGCCAGCACCCCTAAGCCCCGACAGATGAACACTGAAGCTTTCTTT
d_call: .
v_call: TRBV4-3
clone_size: many
j_call: TRBJ1-1

cdr3_aa: CASSFDGRDQPQHF
cdr3_nt: TGTGCCAGCAGTTTTGATGGGAGGGATCAGCCCCAGCATTTT
d_call: .
v_call: TRBV27
clone_size: .
j_call: TRBJ1-5

cdr3_aa: CASSRDTDRNTEAFF
cdr3_nt: TGCGCCAGCTCGAGGGACACAGACCGGAACACTGAAGCTTTCTTT
d_call: .
v_call: TRBV4-1
clone_size: .
j_call: TRBJ1-1

cdr3_aa: CASSLGPPGQGAQRSGYTF
cdr3_nt: TGCGCCAGCAGCTTGGGGCCTCCGGGACAGGGGGCCCAGCGGAGTGGCTACACCTTC
d_call: TRBD1
v_call: TRBV5-1
clone_size: .
j_call: TRBJ1-2

cdr3_aa: CAWSVGGPNTEAFF
cdr3_nt: TGTGCCTGGAGTGTTGGGGGCCCGAACACTGAAGCTTTCTTT
d_call: .
v_call: TRBV30
clone_size: once
j_call: TRBJ1-1

cdr3_aa: CAISEWRGASSYNEQFF
cdr3_nt: TGTGCCATCAGTGAATGGCGGGGGGCGAGCTCCTACAATGAGCAGTTCTTC
d_call: TRBD2
v_call: TRBV10-3
clone_size: .
j_call: TRBJ2-1

cdr3_aa: CASSLAGTSGGESYNEQFF
cdr3_nt: TGTGCCAGCAGCTTAGCCGGGACTAGCGGGGGAGAATCCTACAATGAGCAGTTCTTC
d_call: TRBD2
v_call: TRBV7-2
clone_size: .
j_call: TRBJ2-1

cdr3_aa: CASSIGGGTEAFF
cdr3_nt: TGTGCCAGTAGTATAGGTGGCGGCACTGAAGCTTTCTTT
d_call: .
v_call: TRBV19
clone_size: .
j_call: TRBJ1-1

cdr3_aa: CASRRTGASTDLSPLHF
cdr3_nt: TGTGCCAGCAGACGGACAGGGGCGTCGACAGACCTATCACCCCTCCACTTT
d_call: TRBD1
v_call: TRBV6-4
clone_size: .
j_call: TRBJ1-6

cdr3_aa: CASSLGYGETQYF
cdr3_nt: TGTGCCAGCAGCTTAGGCTACGGGGAGACCCAGTACTTC
d_call: .
v_call: TRBV7-3
clone_size: .
j_call: TRBJ2-5

cdr3_aa: CASDTPGGGTLHF
cdr3_nt: TGTGCCAGCGATACCCCCGGCGGGGGGACCCTCCACTTT
d_call: .
v_call: TRBV7-9
clone_size: .
j_call: TRBJ1-6

cdr3_aa: CASSSEGLQETQYF
cdr3_nt: TGCGCCAGCAGCTCGGAGGGTCTCCAAGAGACCCAGTACTTC
d_call: .
v_call: TRBV5-1
clone_size: .
j_call: TRBJ2-5

cdr3_aa: CASREGGQAFF
cdr3_nt: TGTGCCAGCAGGGAAGGTGGGCAAGCTTTCTTT
d_call: .
v_call: TRBV6-4
clone_size: .
j_call: TRBJ1-1

cdr3_aa: CASTAQGGSYEQYF
cdr3_nt: TGTGCCAGCACAGCACAGGGGGGCTCCTACGAGCAGTACTTC
d_call: TRBD1
v_call: TRBV2
clone_size: .
j_call: TRBJ2-7

cdr3_aa: CASSLMTSGQETQYF
cdr3_nt: TGTGCCAGCAGTTTGATGACTAGCGGGCAAGAGACCCAGTACTTC
d_call: TRBD2
v_call: TRBV28
clone_size: many
j_call: TRBJ2-5

cdr3_aa: CASSQAQGSTEAFF
cdr3_nt: TGTGCCAGCAGCCAGGCGCAGGGGAGCACTGAAGCTTTCTTT
d_call: .
v_call: TRBV14
clone_size: .
j_call: TRBJ1-1

cdr3_aa: CASSPPRRGVQEETQYF
cdr3_nt: TGCGCCAGCAGCCCCCCTAGGAGGGGTGTCCAGGAGGAGACCCAGTACTTC
d_call: .
v_call: TRBV4-1
clone_size: .
j_call: TRBJ2-5